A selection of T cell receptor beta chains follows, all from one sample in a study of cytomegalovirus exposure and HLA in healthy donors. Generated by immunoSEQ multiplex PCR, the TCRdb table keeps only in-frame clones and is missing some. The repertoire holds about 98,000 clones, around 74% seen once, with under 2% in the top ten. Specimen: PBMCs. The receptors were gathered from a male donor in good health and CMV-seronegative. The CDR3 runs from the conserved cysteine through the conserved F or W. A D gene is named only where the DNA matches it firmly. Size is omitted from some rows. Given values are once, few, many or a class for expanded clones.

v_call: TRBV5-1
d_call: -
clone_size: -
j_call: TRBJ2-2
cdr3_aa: CASRRGINGELFF
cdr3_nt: TGCGCCAGTCGGCGAGGGATCAACGGGGAGCTGTTTTTT

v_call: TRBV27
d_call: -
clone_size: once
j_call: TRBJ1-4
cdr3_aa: CASSLSRGAGEKLFF
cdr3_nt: TGTGCCAGCAGTTTATCGCGGGGGGCGGGTGAAAAACTGTTTTTT

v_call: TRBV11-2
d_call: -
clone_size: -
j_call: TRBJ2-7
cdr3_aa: CASSVLHAEQYF
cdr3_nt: TGTGCCAGCAGCGTCTTACATGCGGAACAGTACTTC

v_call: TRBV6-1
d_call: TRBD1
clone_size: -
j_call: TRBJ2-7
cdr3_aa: CASSEAQGVRGRGQYF
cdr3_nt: TGTGCCAGCAGTGAAGCACAGGGGGTACGGGGCCGGGGGCAGTACTTC

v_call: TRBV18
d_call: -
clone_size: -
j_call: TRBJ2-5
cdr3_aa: CASSPLMTAYQETQYF
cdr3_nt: TGTGCCAGCTCACCGCTCATGACAGCCTACCAAGAGACCCAGTACTTC

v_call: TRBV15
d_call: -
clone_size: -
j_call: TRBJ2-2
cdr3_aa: CATSRDRGSGELFF
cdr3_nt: TGTGCCACCAGCAGAGATCGAGGCTCCGGGGAGCTGTTTTTT

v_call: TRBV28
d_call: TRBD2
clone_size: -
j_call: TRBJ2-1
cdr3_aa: CASRRTSGPYNEQFF
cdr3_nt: TGTGCCAGCAGGAGAACTAGCGGTCCTTACAATGAGCAGTTCTTC

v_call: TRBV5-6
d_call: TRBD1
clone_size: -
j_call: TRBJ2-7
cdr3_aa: CASSSSIDRGGVYEQYF
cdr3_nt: TGTGCCAGCAGCTCAAGTATCGACAGGGGGGGGGTCTACGAGCAGTACTTC

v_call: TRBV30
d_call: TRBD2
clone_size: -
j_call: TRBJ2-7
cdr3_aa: CAWCRREGIEQYF
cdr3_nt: TGTGCCTGGTGTAGGCGGGAGGGCATTGAGCAGTACTTC

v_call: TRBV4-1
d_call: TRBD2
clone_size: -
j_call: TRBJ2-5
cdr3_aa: CASSQDTSGTKGETQYF
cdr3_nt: TGCGCCAGCAGCCAAGATACTAGCGGGACAAAGGGAGAGACCCAGTACTTC

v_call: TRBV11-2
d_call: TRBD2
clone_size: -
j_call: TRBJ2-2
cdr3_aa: CASSLVGLAGGTGTGELFF
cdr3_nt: TGTGCCAGCAGCTTAGTGGGGCTAGCGGGAGGCACGGGGACCGGGGAGCTGTTTTTT

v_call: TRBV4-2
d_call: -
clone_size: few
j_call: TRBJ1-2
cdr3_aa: CASSHVKDQVPVGYTF
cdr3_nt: TGTGCCAGCAGCCACGTCAAAGACCAGGTTCCAGTAGGCTACACCTTC

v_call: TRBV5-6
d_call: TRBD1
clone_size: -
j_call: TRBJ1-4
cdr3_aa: CASSLEGARRSEKLFF
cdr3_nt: TGTGCCAGCAGCTTGGAGGGGGCCAGGCGGTCTGAAAAACTGTTTTTT

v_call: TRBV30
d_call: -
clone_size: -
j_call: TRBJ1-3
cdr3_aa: CAWDGSSGNTIYF
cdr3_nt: TGTGCTTGGGACGGGAGCTCTGGAAACACCATATATTTT

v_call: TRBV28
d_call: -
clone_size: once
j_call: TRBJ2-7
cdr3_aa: CASSPQGLKVYEQYF
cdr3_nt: TGTGCCAGCAGTCCCCAGGGGCTCAAGGTTTACGAGCAGTACTTC

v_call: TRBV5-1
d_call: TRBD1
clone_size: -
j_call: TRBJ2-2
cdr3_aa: CASSLFPTGGSGELFF
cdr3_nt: TGCGCCAGCAGCTTGTTTCCGACAGGGGGTTCCGGGGAGCTGTTTTTT

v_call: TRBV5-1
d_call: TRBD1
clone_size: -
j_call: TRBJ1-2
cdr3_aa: CASSSGQGAGGYTF
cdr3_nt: TGCGCCAGCAGCTCCGGACAGGGGGCTGGTGGCTACACCTTC

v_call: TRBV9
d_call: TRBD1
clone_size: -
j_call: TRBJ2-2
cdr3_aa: CASSVEGAVGELFF
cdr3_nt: TGTGCCAGCAGCGTAGAGGGGGCCGTCGGGGAGCTGTTTTTT

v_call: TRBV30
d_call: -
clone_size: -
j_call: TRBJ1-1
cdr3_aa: CAWSWREYTEAFF
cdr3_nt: TGTGCCTGGAGTTGGAGGGAATACACTGAAGCTTTCTTT

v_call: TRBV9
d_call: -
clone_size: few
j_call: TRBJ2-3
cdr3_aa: CASIRNRGTPDTQYF
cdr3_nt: TGTGCCAGCATTCGTAATCGCGGGACCCCAGATACGCAGTATTTT

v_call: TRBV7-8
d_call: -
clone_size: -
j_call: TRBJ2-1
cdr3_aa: CASSLTGDFYNEQFF
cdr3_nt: TGTGCCAGCAGCTTAACAGGGGACTTCTACAATGAGCAGTTCTTC

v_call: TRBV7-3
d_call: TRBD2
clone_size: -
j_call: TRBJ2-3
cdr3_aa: CASSPTSGYTDTQYF
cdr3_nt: TGTGCCAGCAGCCCGACTAGCGGATACACAGATACGCAGTATTTT

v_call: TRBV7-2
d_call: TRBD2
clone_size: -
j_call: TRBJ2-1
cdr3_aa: CASSSGLAFYNEQFF
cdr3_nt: TGTGCCAGCAGCTCGGGACTAGCCTTCTACAATGAGCAGTTCTTC

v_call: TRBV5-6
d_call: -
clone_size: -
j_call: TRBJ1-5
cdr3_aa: CASSFSSQPQHF
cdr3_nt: TGTGCCAGCAGCTTTTCCAGTCAGCCCCAGCATTTT

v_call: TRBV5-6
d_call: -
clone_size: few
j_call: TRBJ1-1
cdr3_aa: CASSLGRGGSTEAFF
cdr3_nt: TGTGCCAGCAGCTTGGGTCGAGGGGGATCCACTGAAGCTTTCTTT

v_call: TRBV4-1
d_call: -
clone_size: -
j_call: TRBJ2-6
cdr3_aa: CASSQVLSGGANVLTF
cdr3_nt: TGCGCCAGCAGCCAAGTCTTAAGCGGTGGGGCCAACGTCCTGACTTTC

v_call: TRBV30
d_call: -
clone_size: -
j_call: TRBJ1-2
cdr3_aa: CACAMGGIGYTF
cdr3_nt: TGTGCCTGTGCCATGGGGGGGATCGGCTACACCTTC

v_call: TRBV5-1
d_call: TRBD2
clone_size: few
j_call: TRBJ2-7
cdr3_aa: CASSYTPLAGASYEQYF
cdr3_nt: TGCGCCAGCAGCTACACCCCCCTAGCGGGAGCCTCCTACGAGCAGTACTTC

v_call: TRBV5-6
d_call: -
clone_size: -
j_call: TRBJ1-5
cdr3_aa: CASSLSHRANQPQHF
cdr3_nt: TGTGCCAGCAGCTTGTCCCACAGGGCAAATCAGCCCCAGCATTTT

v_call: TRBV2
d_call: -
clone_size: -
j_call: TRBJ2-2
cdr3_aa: CASSGGRSTDTGELFF
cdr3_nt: TGTGCCAGCAGTGGTGGGAGGAGCACGGACACCGGGGAGCTGTTTTTT

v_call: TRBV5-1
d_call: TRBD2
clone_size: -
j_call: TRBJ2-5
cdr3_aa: CASSATTSGTTGETQYF
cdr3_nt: TGCGCCAGCAGCGCAACGACTAGCGGGACAACCGGAGAGACCCAGTACTTC

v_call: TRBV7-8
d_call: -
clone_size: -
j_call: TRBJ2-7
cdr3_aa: CASSWNREYEQYF
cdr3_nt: TGTGCCAGCAGCTGGAACAGGGAATACGAGCAGTACTTC

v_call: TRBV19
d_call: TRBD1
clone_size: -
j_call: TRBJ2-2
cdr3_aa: CASSRTGGSTGELFF
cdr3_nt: TGTGCCAGTAGCAGGACAGGGGGCAGCACCGGGGAGCTGTTTTTT

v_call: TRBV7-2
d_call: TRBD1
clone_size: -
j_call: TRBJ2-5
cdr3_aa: CASSPTTGYGETQYF
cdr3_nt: TGTGCCAGCAGCCCTACGACAGGGTACGGGGAGACCCAGTACTTC

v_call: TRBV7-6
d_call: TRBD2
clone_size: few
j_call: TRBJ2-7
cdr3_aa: CASSSLAGAYEQYF
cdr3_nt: TGTGCCAGCAGCTCACTAGCGGGGGCCTACGAGCAGTACTTC

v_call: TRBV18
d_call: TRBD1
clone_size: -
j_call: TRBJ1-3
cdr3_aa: CASSPLDRANTIYF
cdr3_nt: TGTGCCAGCTCACCACTGGACAGGGCCAACACCATATATTTT

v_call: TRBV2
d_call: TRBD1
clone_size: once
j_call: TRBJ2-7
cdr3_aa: CASSGDRTYEQYF
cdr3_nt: TGTGCCAGCAGTGGGGACAGGACGTACGAGCAGTACTTC

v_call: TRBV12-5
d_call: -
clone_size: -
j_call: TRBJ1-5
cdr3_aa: CASGSGWQPQHF
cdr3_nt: TGTGCTAGTGGTTCAGGGTGGCAGCCCCAGCATTTT

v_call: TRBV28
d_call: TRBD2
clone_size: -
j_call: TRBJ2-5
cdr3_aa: CASTTVGLAGLPETQYF
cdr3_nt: TGTGCCAGCACCACAGTGGGACTAGCGGGACTTCCGGAGACCCAGTACTTC

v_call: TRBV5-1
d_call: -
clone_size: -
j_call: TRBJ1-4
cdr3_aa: CASSFSTNEKLFF
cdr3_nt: TGCGCCAGCAGCTTCTCAACTAATGAAAAACTGTTTTTT

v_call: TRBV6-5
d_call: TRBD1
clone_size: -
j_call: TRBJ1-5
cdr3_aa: CASSYRSTGTYQPQHF
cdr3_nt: TGTGCCAGCAGTTACCGCTCGACAGGGACTTATCAGCCCCAGCATTTT

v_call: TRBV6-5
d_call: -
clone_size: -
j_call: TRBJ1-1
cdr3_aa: CASSYTYRVPEAFF
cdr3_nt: TGTGCCAGCAGTTACACCTACAGGGTCCCTGAAGCTTTCTTT

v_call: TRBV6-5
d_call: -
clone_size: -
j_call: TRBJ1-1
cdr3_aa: CASSYGRSTEAFF
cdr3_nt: TGTGCCAGCAGTTACGGTAGGAGCACTGAAGCTTTCTTT

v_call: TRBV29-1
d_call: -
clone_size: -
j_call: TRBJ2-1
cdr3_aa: CSVDPPYNEQFF
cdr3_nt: TGCAGCGTTGATCCCCCTTACAATGAGCAGTTCTTC

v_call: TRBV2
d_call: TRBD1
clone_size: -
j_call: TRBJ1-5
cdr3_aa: CASSRLRTGTGDQPQHF
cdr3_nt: TGTGCCAGCAGTCGACTTCGAACCGGGACAGGGGATCAGCCCCAGCATTTT

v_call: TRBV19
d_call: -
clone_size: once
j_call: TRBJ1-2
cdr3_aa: CATGGGANYGYTF
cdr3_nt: TGTGCCACCGGCGGGGGGGCGAACTATGGCTACACCTTC

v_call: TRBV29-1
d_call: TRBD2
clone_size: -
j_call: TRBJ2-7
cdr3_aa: CSVIAGGMAYEQYF
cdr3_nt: TGCAGCGTTATAGCGGGAGGTATGGCCTACGAGCAGTACTTC

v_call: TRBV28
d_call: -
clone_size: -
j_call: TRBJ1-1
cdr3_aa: CASSDIDTQGAPAFF
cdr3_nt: TGTGCCAGCAGTGATATCGATACTCAGGGCGCTCCCGCTTTCTTT

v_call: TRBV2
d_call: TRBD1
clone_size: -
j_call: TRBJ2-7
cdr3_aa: CASSLDRVAHEQYF
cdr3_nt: TGTGCCAGCAGTCTGGACAGGGTAGCCCACGAGCAGTACTTC

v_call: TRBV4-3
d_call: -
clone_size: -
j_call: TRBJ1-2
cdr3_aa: CASSQEKGWGYTF
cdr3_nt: TGCGCCAGCAGCCAAGAAAAGGGGTGGGGCTACACCTTC

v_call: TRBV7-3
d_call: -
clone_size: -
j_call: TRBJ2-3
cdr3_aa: CASSFSGAGDTQYF
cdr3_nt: TGTGCCAGCAGCTTTAGCGGAGCCGGAGATACGCAGTATTTT

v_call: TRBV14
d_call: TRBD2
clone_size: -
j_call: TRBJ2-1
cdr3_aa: CASSPGTSGLYNEQFF
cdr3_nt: TGTGCCAGCAGCCCCGGGACTAGCGGGCTATACAATGAGCAGTTCTTC